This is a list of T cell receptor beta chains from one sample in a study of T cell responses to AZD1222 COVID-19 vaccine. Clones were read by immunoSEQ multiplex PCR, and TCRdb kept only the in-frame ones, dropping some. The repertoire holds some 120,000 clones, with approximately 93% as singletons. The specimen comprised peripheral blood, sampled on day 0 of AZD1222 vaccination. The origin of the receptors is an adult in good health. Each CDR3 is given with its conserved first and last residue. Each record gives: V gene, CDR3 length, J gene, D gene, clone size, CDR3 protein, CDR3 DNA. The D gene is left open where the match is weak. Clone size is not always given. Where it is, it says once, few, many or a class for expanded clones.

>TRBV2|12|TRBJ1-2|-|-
CASREVNYGYTF
TGTGCCAGCAGAGAGGTTAACTATGGCTACACCTTC
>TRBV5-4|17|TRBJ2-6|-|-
CASSLANGVSGANVLTF
TGTGCCAGCAGCTTGGCCAACGGCGTCTCTGGGGCCAACGTCCTGACTTTC
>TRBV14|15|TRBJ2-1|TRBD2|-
CASSPGLAGEAEQFF
TGTGCCAGCAGCCCGGGACTAGCGGGGGAGGCTGAGCAGTTCTTC
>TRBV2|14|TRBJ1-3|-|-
CASSGALSGNTIYF
TGTGCCAGCAGTGGGGCCCTCTCTGGAAACACCATATATTTT
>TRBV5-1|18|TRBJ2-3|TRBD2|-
CASSLDGLAGAGEDTQYF
TGCGCCAGCAGCTTGGATGGACTAGCGGGGGCAGGGGAAGATACGCAGTATTTT
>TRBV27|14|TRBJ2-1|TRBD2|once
CASSFPGTTNEQFF
TGTGCCAGCAGTTTTCCCGGGACTACCAATGAGCAGTTCTTC
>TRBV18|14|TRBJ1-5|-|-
CASSPGQVHQPQHF
TGTGCCAGCTCACCAGGCCAGGTTCACCAGCCCCAGCATTTT
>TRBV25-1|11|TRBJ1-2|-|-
CASSDPHGYTF
TGTGCCAGCAGTGATCCCCATGGCTACACCTTC
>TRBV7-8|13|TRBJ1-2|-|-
CASSLLGAGGYTF
TGTGCCAGCAGCTTACTCGGAGCGGGTGGCTACACCTTC
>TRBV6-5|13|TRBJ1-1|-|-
CASRDGLNTEAFF
TGTGCCAGCCGGGACGGTTTGAACACTGAAGCTTTCTTT
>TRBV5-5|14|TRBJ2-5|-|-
CASSLEAIQETQYF
TGTGCCAGCAGCTTGGAGGCGATACAAGAGACCCAGTACTTC
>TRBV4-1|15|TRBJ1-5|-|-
CASSQGVTPNQPQHF
TGCGCCAGCAGCCAAGGCGTTACACCGAATCAGCCCCAGCATTTT
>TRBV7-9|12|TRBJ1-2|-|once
CASSLMERGYTF
TGTGCCAGCAGCTTAATGGAGCGGGGCTACACCTTC
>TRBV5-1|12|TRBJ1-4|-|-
CASSLRDEKLFF
TGCGCCAGCAGCTTGAGAGATGAAAAACTGTTTTTT
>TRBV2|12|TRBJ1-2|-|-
CASSRDDYGYTF
TGTGCCAGCAGCAGGGACGACTATGGCTACACCTTC
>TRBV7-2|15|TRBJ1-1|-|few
CASSSWGGDNTEAFF
TGTGCCAGCAGCTCGTGGGGGGGCGACAACACTGAAGCTTTCTTT
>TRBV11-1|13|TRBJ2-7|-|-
CASGVSDISEQYF
TGTGCCAGCGGGGTCTCGGACATATCCGAGCAGTACTTC
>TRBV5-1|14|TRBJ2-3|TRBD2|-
CASKEAGGSDTQYF
TGCGCCAGCAAGGAGGCGGGGGGTTCAGATACGCAGTATTTT
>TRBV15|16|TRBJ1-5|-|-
CATSRPDRNRDQPQHF
TGTGCCACCAGCAGGCCAGACAGGAACCGCGATCAGCCCCAGCATTTT
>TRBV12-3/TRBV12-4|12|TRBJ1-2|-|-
CASSDSVYGYTF
TGTGCCAGCAGTGACAGTGTCTATGGCTACACCTTC
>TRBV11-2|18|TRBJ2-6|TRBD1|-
CASSPLTGTFSGANVLTF
TGTGCCAGCAGCCCCCTGACAGGGACCTTCTCTGGGGCCAACGTCCTGACTTTC
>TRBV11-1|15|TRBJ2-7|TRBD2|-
CASSLAPAGTLEQYF
TGTGCCAGCAGCTTAGCCCCAGCGGGGACTCTCGAGCAGTACTTC
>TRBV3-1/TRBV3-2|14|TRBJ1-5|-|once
CASSPGMGPVPQHF
TGTGCCAGCAGCCCGGGCATGGGCCCAGTACCCCAGCATTTT
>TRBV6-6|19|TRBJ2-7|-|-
CASSSARGSRGQGSYEQYF
TGTGCCAGCAGCTCAGCTAGGGGGAGCAGGGGCCAAGGCTCCTACGAGCAGTACTTC
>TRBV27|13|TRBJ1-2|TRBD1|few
CASSWTGDNGYTF
TGTGCCAGCAGTTGGACAGGGGACAATGGCTACACCTTC
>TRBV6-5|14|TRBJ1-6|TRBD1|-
CASSFRGSDSPLHF
TGTGCCAGCAGTTTCAGGGGGTCAGATTCACCCCTCCACTTT
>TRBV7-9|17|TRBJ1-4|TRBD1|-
CASSPQPGTGGVVGLFF
TGTGCCAGCAGCCCCCAACCCGGGACAGGGGGAGTGGTTGGGCTGTTTTTT
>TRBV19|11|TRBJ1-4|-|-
CASSVAEKLFF
TGTGCCAGTAGCGTGGCAGAAAAACTGTTTTTT
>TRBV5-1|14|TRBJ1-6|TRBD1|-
CASSQQGNNSPLHF
TGCGCCAGCAGCCAACAGGGGAATAATTCACCCCTCCACTTT
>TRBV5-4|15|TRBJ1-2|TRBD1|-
CASRLPGQGARGYTF
TGTGCCAGCAGGTTGCCGGGACAGGGGGCGCGTGGCTACACCTTC
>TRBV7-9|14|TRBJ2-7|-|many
CASTTGQSSYEQYF
TGTGCCAGCACCACCGGACAGAGCTCCTACGAGCAGTACTTC
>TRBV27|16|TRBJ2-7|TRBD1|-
CASSLSTGTGDYEQYF
TGTGCCAGCAGTTTATCCACCGGGACAGGGGACTACGAGCAGTACTTC
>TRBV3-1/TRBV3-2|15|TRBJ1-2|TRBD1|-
CASSHDRGLLYGYTF
TGTGCCAGCAGCCATGACAGGGGGCTCCTCTATGGCTACACCTTC
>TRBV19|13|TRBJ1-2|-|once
CASSVDQNYGYTF
TGTGCCAGTAGTGTGGACCAGAACTATGGCTACACCTTC
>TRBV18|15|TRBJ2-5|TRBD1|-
CASSRPGQAKETQYF
TGTGCCAGCTCGCGGCCCGGACAGGCGAAAGAGACCCAGTACTTC
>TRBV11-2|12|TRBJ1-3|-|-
CASSPNWDRLYF
TGTGCCAGCAGCCCTAATTGGGATCGACTATATTTT
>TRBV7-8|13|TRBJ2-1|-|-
CASSFSDYNEQFF
TGTGCCAGCAGCTTTTCGGATTACAATGAGCAGTTCTTC
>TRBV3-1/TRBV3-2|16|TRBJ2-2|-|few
CASSQAGSGNTGELFF
TGTGCCAGCAGCCAAGCTGGGTCCGGGAACACCGGGGAGCTGTTTTTT
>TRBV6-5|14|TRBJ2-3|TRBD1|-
CASRPGQGTDTQYF
TGTGCCAGCAGACCGGGACAGGGTACAGATACGCAGTATTTT
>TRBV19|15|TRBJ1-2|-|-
CASSIVAPVNYGYTF
TGTGCCAGTAGTATAGTTGCCCCGGTAAACTATGGCTACACCTTC
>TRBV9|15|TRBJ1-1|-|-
CASSPAGRLGTEAFF
TGTGCCAGCAGCCCGGCGGGACGGCTGGGGACTGAAGCTTTCTTT
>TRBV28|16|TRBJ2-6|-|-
CASTPGRSSGANVLTF
TGTGCCAGCACCCCGGGGAGGAGCTCTGGGGCCAACGTCCTGACTTTC
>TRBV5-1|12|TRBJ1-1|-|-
CASSLQGFAAFF
TGCGCCAGCAGCTTGCAAGGGTTCGCAGCTTTCTTT
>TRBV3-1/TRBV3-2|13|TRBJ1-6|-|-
CASSRQSDSPLHF
TGTGCCAGCAGCCGACAGTCCGATTCACCCCTCCACTTT
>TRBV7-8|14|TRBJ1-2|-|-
CASSLAPQNYGYTF
TGTGCCAGCAGCCTGGCCCCGCAGAACTATGGCTACACCTTC
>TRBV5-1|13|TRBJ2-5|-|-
CASSRGRQETQYF
TGCGCCAGCTCCCGCGGCCGACAAGAGACCCAGTACTTC